Described below is a single T cell receptor beta chain sequence and its context. No antigen is known for it. The CDR3 sequence is 14 residues long. Germline-derived CDR1 and CDR2 are PRHDT and FYEKMQ (reference sequence). The V and J ends lost 2 bases and 4 bases respectively, with 11 bases between them. The data belong to a study of OX40 agonist ivuxolimab in advanced cancers. Study-wide results and limits: Nonresponders, in some cases, also had low normalized T-cell clonal expansion.

Generated by immunoSEQ multiplex PCR, the TCRdb table keeps only in-frame clones and is missing some. The repertoire holds around 110,000 clones, about nine tenths seen once, with approximately 0.49% in the top ten. This clonotype was sampled from an adult with an advanced solid tumor such as melanoma, head and neck, liver or kidney cancer. J is TRBJ1-2 and V is TRBV13; D is perhaps TRBD1 (6 bases). The material was CD4+ or CD8+ T cells sorted from blood, obtained in a trial of the OX40 agonist ivuxolimab. This CDR3 is CASSLPGAGYGYTF. The CDR3 DNA reads TGTGCCAGCAGCTTACCAGGGGCGGGCTATGGCTACACCTTC.